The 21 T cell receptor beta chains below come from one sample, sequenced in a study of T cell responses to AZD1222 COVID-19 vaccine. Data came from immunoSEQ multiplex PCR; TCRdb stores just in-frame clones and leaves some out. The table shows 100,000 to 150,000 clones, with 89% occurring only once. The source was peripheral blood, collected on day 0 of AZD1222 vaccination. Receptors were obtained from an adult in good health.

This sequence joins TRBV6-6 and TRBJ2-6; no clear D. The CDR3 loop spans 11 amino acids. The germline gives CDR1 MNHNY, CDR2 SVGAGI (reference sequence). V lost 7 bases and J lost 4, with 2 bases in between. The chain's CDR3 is CASTGANVLTF. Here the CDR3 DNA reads TGTGCCAGCACCGGGGCCAACGTCCTGACTTTC.

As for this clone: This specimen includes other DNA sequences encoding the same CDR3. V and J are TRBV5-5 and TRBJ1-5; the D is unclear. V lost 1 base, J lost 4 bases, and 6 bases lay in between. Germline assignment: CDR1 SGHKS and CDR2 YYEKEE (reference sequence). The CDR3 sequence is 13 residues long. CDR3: CASSLSENQPQHF. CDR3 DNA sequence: TGTGCCAGCAGCTTGAGTGAGAATCAGCCCCAGCATTTT.

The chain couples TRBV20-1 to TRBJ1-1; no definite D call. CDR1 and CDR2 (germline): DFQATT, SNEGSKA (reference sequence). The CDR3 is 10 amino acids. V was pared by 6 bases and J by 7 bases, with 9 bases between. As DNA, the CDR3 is TGCAGTGCCGTACGGGGTGAAGCTTTCTTT. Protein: CSAVRGEAFF.

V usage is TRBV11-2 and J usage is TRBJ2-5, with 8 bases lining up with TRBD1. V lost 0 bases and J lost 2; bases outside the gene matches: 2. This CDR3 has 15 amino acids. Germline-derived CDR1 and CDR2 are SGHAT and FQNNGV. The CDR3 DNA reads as TGTGCCAGCAGCTTAGACGGACAGGGTCAAGAGACCCAGTACTTC. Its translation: CASSLDGQGQETQYF.

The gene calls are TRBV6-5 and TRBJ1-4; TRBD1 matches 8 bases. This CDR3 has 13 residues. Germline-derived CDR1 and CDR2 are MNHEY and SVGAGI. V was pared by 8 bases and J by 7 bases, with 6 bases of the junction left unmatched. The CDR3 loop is CASRQGATEKLFF. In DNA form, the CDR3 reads TGTGCCAGCCGCCAGGGGGCGACTGAAAAACTGTTTTTT.

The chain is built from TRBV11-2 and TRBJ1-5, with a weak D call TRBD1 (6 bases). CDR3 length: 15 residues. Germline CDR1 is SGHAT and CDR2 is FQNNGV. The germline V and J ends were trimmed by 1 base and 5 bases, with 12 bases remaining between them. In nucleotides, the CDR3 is TGTGCCAGCAGCTTAGGCAGGGGTGGGTATCAGCCCCAGCATTTT. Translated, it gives CASSLGRGGYQPQHF.

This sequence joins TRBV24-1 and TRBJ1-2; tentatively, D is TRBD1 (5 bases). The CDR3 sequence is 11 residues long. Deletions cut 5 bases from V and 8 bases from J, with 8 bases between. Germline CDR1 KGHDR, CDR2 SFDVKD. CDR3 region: CATSARVGYTF. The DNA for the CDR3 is TGTGCCACCAGTGCCAGGGTGGGCTACACCTTC.

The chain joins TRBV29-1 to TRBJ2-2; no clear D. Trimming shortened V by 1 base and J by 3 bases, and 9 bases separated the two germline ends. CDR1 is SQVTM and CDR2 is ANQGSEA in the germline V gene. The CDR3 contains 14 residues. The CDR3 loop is CSVEGLGYTGELFF. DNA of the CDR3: TGCAGCGTTGAAGGTCTGGGTTACACCGGGGAGCTGTTTTTT.

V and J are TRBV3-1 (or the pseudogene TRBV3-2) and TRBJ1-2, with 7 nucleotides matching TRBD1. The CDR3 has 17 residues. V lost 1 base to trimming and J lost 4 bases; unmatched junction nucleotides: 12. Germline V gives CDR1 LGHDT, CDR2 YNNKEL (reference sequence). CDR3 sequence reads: CASSQGNRGLPLYGYTF. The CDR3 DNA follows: TGTGCCAGCAGCCAAGGCAACAGGGGCCTCCCTCTCTATGGCTACACCTTC.

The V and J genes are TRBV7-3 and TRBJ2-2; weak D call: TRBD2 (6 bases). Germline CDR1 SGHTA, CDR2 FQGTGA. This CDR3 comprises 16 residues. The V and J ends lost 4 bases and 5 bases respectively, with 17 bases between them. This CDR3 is CASSSRPGLKTGELFF. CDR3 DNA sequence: TGTGCCAGCAGCTCCAGACCGGGACTCAAGACCGGGGAGCTGTTTTTT. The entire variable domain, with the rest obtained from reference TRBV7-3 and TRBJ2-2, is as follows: GAGVSQTPSNKVTEKGKYVELRCDPISGHTALYWYRQSLGQGPEFLIYFQGTGAADDSGLPNDRFFAVRPEGSVSTLKIQRTERGDSAVYLCASSSRPGLKTGELFFGEGSRLTVL.

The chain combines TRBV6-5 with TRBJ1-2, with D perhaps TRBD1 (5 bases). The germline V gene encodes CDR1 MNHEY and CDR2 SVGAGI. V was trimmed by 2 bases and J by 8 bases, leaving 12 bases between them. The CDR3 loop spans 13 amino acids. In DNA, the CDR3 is TGTGCCAGCAGTTACGGCAGGGATAGGGGCTACACCTTC. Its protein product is CASSYGRDRGYTF.

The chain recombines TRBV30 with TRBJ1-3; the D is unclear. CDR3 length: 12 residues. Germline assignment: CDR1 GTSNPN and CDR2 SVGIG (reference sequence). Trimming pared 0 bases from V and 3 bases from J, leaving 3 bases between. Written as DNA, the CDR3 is TGTGCCTGGAGTGTACTTGGAAACACCATATATTTT. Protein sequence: CAWSVLGNTIYF.

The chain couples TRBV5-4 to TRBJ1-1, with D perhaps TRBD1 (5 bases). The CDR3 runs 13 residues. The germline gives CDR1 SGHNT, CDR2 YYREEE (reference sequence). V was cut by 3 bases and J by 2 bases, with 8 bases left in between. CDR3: CASSSTVNTEAFF. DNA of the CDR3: TGTGCCAGCAGCTCGACAGTAAACACTGAAGCTTTCTTT. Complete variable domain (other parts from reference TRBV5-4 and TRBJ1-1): ETGVTQSPTHLIKTRGQQVTLRCSSQSGHNTVSWYQQALGQGPQFIFQYYREEENGRGNFPPRFSGLQFPNYSSELNVNALELDDSALYLCASSSTVNTEAFFGQGTRLTVV.

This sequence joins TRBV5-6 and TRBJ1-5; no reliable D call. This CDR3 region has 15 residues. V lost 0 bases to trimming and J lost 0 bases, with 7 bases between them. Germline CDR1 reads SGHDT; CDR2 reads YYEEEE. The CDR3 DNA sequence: TGTGCCAGCAGCTTGGAACAGCTTAGCAATCAGCCCCAGCATTTT. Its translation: CASSLEQLSNQPQHF.

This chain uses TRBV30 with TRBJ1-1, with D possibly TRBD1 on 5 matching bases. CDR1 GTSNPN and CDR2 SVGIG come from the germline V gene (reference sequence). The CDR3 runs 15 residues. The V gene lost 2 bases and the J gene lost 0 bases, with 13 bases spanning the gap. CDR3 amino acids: CAWSRGRTMNTEAFF. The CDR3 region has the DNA TGTGCCTGGAGTAGGGGCCGGACCATGAACACTGAAGCTTTCTTT.

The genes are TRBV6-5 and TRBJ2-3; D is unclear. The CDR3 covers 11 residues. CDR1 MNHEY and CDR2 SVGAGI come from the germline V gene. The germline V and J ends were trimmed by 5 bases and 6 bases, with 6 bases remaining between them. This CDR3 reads CASSTEDTQYF. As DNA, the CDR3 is TGTGCCAGCAGTACGGAGGATACGCAGTATTTT.

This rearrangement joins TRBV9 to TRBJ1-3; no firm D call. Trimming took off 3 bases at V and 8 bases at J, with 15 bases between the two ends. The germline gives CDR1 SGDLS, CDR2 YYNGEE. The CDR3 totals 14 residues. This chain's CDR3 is CASSAGSLRDTIYF. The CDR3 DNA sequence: TGTGCCAGCAGCGCTGGGTCGTTAAGAGACACCATATATTTT.

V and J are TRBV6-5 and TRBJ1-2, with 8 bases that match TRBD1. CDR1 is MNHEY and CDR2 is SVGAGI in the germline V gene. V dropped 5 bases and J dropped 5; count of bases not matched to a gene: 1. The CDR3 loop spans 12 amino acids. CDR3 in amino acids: CASSNRGYGYTF. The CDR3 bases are TGTGCCAGCAGTAACAGGGGGTATGGCTACACCTTC.

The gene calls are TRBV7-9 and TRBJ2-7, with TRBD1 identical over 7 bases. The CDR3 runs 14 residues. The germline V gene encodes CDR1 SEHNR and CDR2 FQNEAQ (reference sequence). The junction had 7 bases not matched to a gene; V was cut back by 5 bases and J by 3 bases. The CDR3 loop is CASSRTGGGYEQYF. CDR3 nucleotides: TGTGCCAGCAGCCGGACAGGTGGGGGCTACGAGCAGTACTTC.

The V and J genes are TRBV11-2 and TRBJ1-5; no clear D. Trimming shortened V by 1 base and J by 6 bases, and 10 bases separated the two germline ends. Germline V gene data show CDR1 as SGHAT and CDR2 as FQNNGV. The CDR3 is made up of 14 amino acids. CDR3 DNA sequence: TGTGCCAGCAGCTTAGCACCCCTGGGTCAGCCCCAGCATTTT. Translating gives CASSLAPLGQPQHF.

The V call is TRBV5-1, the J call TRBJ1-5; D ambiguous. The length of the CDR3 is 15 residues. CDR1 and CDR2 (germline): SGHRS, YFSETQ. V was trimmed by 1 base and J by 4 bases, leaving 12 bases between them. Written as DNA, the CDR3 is TGCGCCAGCAGCTTGTCCGGGATAAGTAATCAGCCCCAGCATTTT. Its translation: CASSLSGISNQPQHF. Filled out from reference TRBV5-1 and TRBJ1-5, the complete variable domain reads KAGVTQTPRYLIKTRGQQVTLSCSPISGHRSVSWYQQTPGQGLQFLFEYFSETQRNKGNFPGRFSGRQFSNSRSEMNVSTLELGDSALYLCASSLSGISNQPQHFGDGTRLSIL.